This T cell receptor beta chain was identified during a study of long-term antiretroviral therapy in people with HIV. General observations from the study: When set beside controls, HIV repertoires had CDR3 length ranges that were narrower.

Germline V gene sequence: CDR1 SGHRS, CDR2 YFSETQ. V lost 0 bases and J lost 0, with 14 bases in between. CDR3 size: 17 residues. Sequencing relied on immunoSEQ assay v3.0, run at survey level. Profiled with immunoSEQ multiplex PCR; TCRdb holds only in-frame clones, not every one. The profile covers under 30,000 clones, with roughly 94% appearing a single time and about 3% taken by the ten largest. DNA was extracted from approximately 1-10 million thawed cryopreserved PBMC. A remark on this clone: The antigen is undetermined.

The genes are TRBV5-1 and TRBJ2-3; D uncertain. The sequences come from unsorted PBMCs, collected 5.3 years after starting antiretroviral therapy. The receptor comes from a man aged 50 or older with HIV. CDR3 region: CASSLAFTTLSTDTQYF. CDR3 nucleotides: TGCGCCAGCAGCTTGGCGTTTACTACGCTCAGCACAGATACGCAGTATTTT.